The table lists the clone carrying this T cell receptor beta chain with many counts. Its antigen remains unidentified. Indicated time point: sample taken at primary tumor resection. Whole RNA obtained from tumor, nontumor lung or frozen PBMC underwent sequencing without sorting. The data belong to a study of spatial heterogeneity in lung cancer. Study in general: The study found that TCR transcript counts in tumor regions correlated strongly with a matched bulk RNA-seq T cell module score. Study results and caveats: Nonsynonymous mutation counts, ubiquitous and regional, were tracked by the respective counts of ubiquitous and regional expanded TCRs. Within tumors, counts of expanded alpha and beta TCRs tracked tumor mutation counts.

TCRdb ran MiXCR on the 5' RACE reads and lists one entry per CDR3 protein. The repertoire holds some 16,000 distinct CDR3 sequences, almost 7% seen once, with about 18% in the top ten. The specimen comprised lung tumor tissue, sampled at surgery. The clonotype was recovered from a female donor with early-stage non-small cell lung cancer.

CDR3 sequence reads: CASTTGGQGTDTQYF. CDR3 DNA: TGTGCCAGCACGACGGGGGGACAGGGGACAGATACGCAGTATTTT. The V call is TRBV12-3 or TRBV12-4, the J call TRBJ2-3; 10 bases line up with TRBD1. This CDR3 has 15 residues. V trimming: 7 bases; J trimming: 3 bases; junction bases outside the gene matches: 7.